This passage covers 22 T cell receptor beta chains from one sample sequenced in a study of shared clonotypes between healthy human individuals. Produced via immunoSEQ multiplex PCR; TCRdb's table is partial and in-frame only. The top ten hold about 0.38% of the sample, which has some 2,500,000 clones, roughly 93% seen once. Sequencing was performed on naive CD4+ T cells from PBMCs. Described subset: CD45RA+ positively selected. The source is a man younger than 35 in good health. Some clones in this sample may be carry-over from other donors' samples.

V and J are TRBV6-1 and TRBJ2-7; D perhaps matches TRBD2 (7 bases). With 5 bases removed from V and 0 bases from J, the gap between germline ends came to 14 bases. The CDR3 covers 15 residues. CDR1 is MNHNS, CDR2 SASEGT, per germline. CDR3 region: CASSRGGISSYEQYF. The CDR3 region has the DNA TGTGCCAGCAGTAGGGGGGGGATAAGCTCCTACGAGCAGTACTTC.

This chain joins TRBV11-2 and TRBJ2-6; weak D call: TRBD1 (7 bases). Germline-derived CDR1 and CDR2 are SGHAT and FQNNGV. V was cut by 5 bases and J by 4 bases, with 15 bases left in between. The CDR3 is made up of 16 amino acids. In nucleotides, the CDR3 is TGTGCCAGCAGCGGGGGGACAGTCACCGGGGCCAACGTCCTGACTTTC. Translating it yields CASSGGTVTGANVLTF.

In the case of this clone: The sample holds other DNA sequences that translate to the same CDR3. This CDR3 reads CASSIAGSGANVLTF. In DNA, the CDR3 is TGTGCCAGTAGTATAGCGGGCTCTGGGGCCAACGTCCTGACTTTC. V is TRBV19 and J is TRBJ2-6; D gene unclear. CDR3 length equals 15 residues. Trimming took off 1 base at V and 0 bases at J, with 4 bases between the two ends. In germline, CDR1 is LNHDA, CDR2 SQIVND (reference sequence).

The CDR3 DNA follows: TGTGCCAGCTTCCGGGACAGGGGGAACACCGGGGAGCTGTTTTTT. This sequence encodes CASFRDRGNTGELFF. The chain has TRBV18 and TRBJ2-2; 10 nucleotides agree with TRBD1. Germline CDR1 is KGHSH and CDR2 is LQKENI. Unmatched junction bases numbered 3, after V lost 7 bases and J lost 1 base. The CDR3 length is 15 residues.

The V gene is TRBV7-3, the J gene TRBJ1-2; D is unclear. With 4 bases removed from V and 5 bases from J, the gap between germline ends came to 11 bases. The CDR3 totals 13 residues. CDR1 is SGHTA, CDR2 FQGTGA, per germline. CDR3 sequence (DNA): TGTGCCAGCAGCTCCCGGCCTTCGTATGGCTACACCTTC. Translated, it gives CASSSRPSYGYTF.

The chain recombines TRBV6-1 with TRBJ2-7, with 7 bases identical to TRBD2. Germline V gives CDR1 MNHNS, CDR2 SASEGT. The CDR3 spans 15 residues. V gave up 4 bases and J gave up 0 bases; unmatched junction bases: 6. The CDR3 reads CASSVEGTNSYEQYF. The CDR3 coding sequence is TGTGCCAGCAGTGTCGAGGGGACTAACTCCTACGAGCAGTACTTC.

V gene TRBV7-7 combines with J gene TRBJ2-7; possible D gene TRBD1, 7 bases. The CDR3 is 17 residues long. V lost 6 bases and J lost 1, with 22 bases in between. Germline CDR1 reads SSHAT; CDR2 reads FNYEAQ (reference sequence). CDR3 protein: CASRNQNRGGKSYEQYF. The CDR3 DNA follows: TGTGCCAGCAGAAACCAGAACAGGGGAGGAAAGTCCTACGAGCAGTACTTC.

The V call is TRBV14, the J call TRBJ2-7; the match to TRBD1 covers 7 bases. The junction had 14 bases not matched to a gene; V was cut back by 6 bases and J by 6 bases. The germline V gene has CDR1 SGHDN and CDR2 FVKESK. The length of the CDR3 is 15 residues. The CDR3 DNA sequence: TGTGCCAGCAGACGAGGCGGACAGGCCGGAGGCGAGCAGTACTTC. Amino acid sequence: CASRRGGQAGGEQYF.

As regards this clone: A junction boundary mismatches the germline segment, possibly from a read error. The chain recombines TRBV7-2 with TRBJ2-1; 10 bases are a match to TRBD2. This CDR3 is built from 16 residues. In germline, CDR1 is SGHTA, CDR2 FQGNSA. DNA of the CDR3: TGTGCCAGCAGCGTAGCGGGAGGAGGGGCCTACAATGAGCAGTTCTTC. It codes for CASSVAGGGAYNEQFF.

This clone appeared once. This chain links TRBV5-1 with TRBJ1-2, with D unresolved. V lost 0 bases to trimming and J lost 2 bases, with 8 bases between them. Germline-derived CDR1 and CDR2 are SGHRS and YFSETQ. CDR3 size: 14 residues. CDR3 DNA: TGCGCCAGCAGCTTGGGTGGGATGAACTATGGCTACACCTTC. Translation gives CASSLGGMNYGYTF. Based on the CDR3 plus reference TRBV5-1 and TRBJ1-2, the full variable domain is KAGVTQTPRYLIKTRGQQVTLSCSPISGHRSVSWYQQTPGQGLQFLFEYFSETQRNKGNFPGRFSGRQFSNSRSEMNVSTLELGDSALYLCASSLGGMNYGYTFGSGTRLTVV.

J is TRBJ1-5 and V is TRBV28, with D perhaps matching TRBD1 (5 bases). Germline loops: CDR1 MDHEN, CDR2 SYDVKM. Trimming removed 7 bases at V and 7 bases at J, with 14 bases between. This CDR3 spans 13 amino acids. This chain's CDR3 is CASMGGLEQPQHF. Written as DNA, the CDR3 is TGTGCCAGCATGGGGGGATTGGAGCAGCCCCAGCATTTT.

V and J are TRBV15 and TRBJ2-5, with TRBD2 as a possible D gene (6 bases). The length of the CDR3 is 17 residues. With 5 bases removed from V and 5 bases from J, the gap between germline ends came to 24 bases. Germline CDR1 and CDR2: LNHNV and YYDKDF (reference sequence). This CDR3 reads CATSPRVSGSSRETQYF. CDR3 coding DNA: TGTGCCACCAGCCCCCGGGTTAGCGGATCAAGTCGGGAGACCCAGTACTTC.

The chain is built from TRBV9 and TRBJ1-4; a weak D match, TRBD1 (5 bases). Germline V CDR1 and CDR2: SGDLS, YYNGEE. Trimming took off 0 bases at V and 7 bases at J, with 13 bases between the two ends. This CDR3 has 15 amino acids. CDR3 region: CASSVAWGRAEKLFF. As DNA, the CDR3 is TGTGCCAGCAGCGTAGCTTGGGGGAGGGCTGAAAAACTGTTTTTT.

Remarks on this clone: A much larger clone differs by one base, so this may be a read error. Other DNA sequences of this sample code for an identical CDR3. This sequence joins TRBV9 and TRBJ1-1; D unclear. Germline V CDR1 and CDR2: SGDLS, YYNGEE. V lost 0 bases and J 1 base, leaving 4 bases between the germline ends. The CDR3 has 13 amino acids. The CDR3: CASSVGRNTEAFF. CDR3 nucleotide sequence: TGTGCCAGCAGCGTAGGGCGGAACACTGAAGCTTTCTTT.

V is TRBV2 and J is TRBJ2-7, with D possibly being TRBD1 or TRBD2 (5 bases each). The CDR3 spans 13 residues. Per the germline V gene, CDR1 is SNHLY and CDR2 is FYNNEI. Trimming took 5 bases from V and 3 from J, leaving 11 bases between them. CDR3 in DNA: TGTGCCAGCAGTAGGGACGTAGACTACGAGCAGTACTTC. This translates into CASSRDVDYEQYF.

J is TRBJ2-6 and V is TRBV28; D is uncertain. The length of the CDR3 is 14 residues. Per the germline V gene, CDR1 is MDHEN and CDR2 is SYDVKM. Trimming removed 4 bases at V and 1 base at J, with 5 bases between. The CDR3 region is CASSWGSGANVLTF. CDR3 coding DNA: TGTGCCAGCAGTTGGGGATCTGGGGCCAACGTCCTGACTTTC. The entire variable domain, with the rest obtained from reference TRBV28 and TRBJ2-6, is as follows: DVKVTQSSRYLVKRTGEKVFLECVQDMDHENMFWYRQDPGLGLRLIYFSYDVKMKEKGDIPEGYSVSREKKERFSLILESASTNQTSMYLCASSWGSGANVLTFGAGSRLTVL.

The chain is built from TRBV9 and TRBJ2-1; D gene unclear. The ends were cut back, 0 bases at V and 6 bases at J, with 10 bases in the middle. The germline V gene encodes CDR1 SGDLS and CDR2 YYNGEE. The CDR3 loop spans 14 amino acids. CDR3 sequence reads: CASSVDGLSNEQFF. In DNA, the CDR3 is TGTGCCAGCAGCGTAGATGGCCTATCCAATGAGCAGTTCTTC.

The CDR3 nucleotides are TGTGCCAGCAGCTTGTTTTCGGGACAGGGATTCTCTGGAAACACCATATATTTT. Amino acid sequence: CASSLFSGQGFSGNTIYF. The genes are TRBV5-6 and TRBJ1-3; 9 bases align to TRBD1. CDR1 is SGHDT, CDR2 YYEEEE, per germline. The CDR3 sequence is 18 residues long. The trim removed 1 base at V and 0 bases at J, leaving 8 bases unmatched.

This rearrangement joins TRBV2 to TRBJ2-3, with 11 bases lining up with TRBD2. The CDR3 runs to 16 residues. V was clipped by 7 bases and J by 4 bases; unmatched bases: 10. In germline, CDR1 is SNHLY, CDR2 FYNNEI. This CDR3 is CASTGALAGGADTQYF. CDR3 nucleotides: TGTGCCAGCACCGGGGCCCTAGCGGGAGGTGCAGATACGCAGTATTTT.

In this sample, this clone turned up a few times. This CDR3 is also generated by other DNA sequences in the sample. This sequence joins TRBV5-1 and TRBJ1-1, with TRBD1 matching 7 bases. Germline V gene lookup returns CDR1 SGHRS and CDR2 YFSETQ. The junction had 5 bases not matched to a gene; V was cut back by 4 bases and J by 5 bases. The length of the CDR3 is 13 residues. CDR3 amino acids: CASSLTGVTEAFF. In DNA, the CDR3 is TGCGCCAGCAGCCTTACAGGGGTGACTGAAGCTTTCTTT.

CDR3 protein: CASSLVPSAANTGELFF. DNA of the CDR3: TGCGCCAGCAGCTTGGTCCCTTCGGCAGCGAACACCGGGGAGCTGTTTTTT. V and J are TRBV5-1 and TRBJ2-2; no clear D gene. The CDR3 contains 17 residues. V dropped 0 bases and J dropped 0 bases, with 12 bases sitting between them. Germline V gene sequence: CDR1 SGHRS, CDR2 YFSETQ.

With regard to this clone: Other nucleotide sequences in the sample specify the same CDR3. The rearrangement joins TRBV5-1 to TRBJ1-2; the D is unclear. The CDR3 is made up of 13 amino acids. Germline CDR1 and CDR2: SGHRS and YFSETQ. V lost 1 base to trimming and J lost 1 base, with 5 bases between them. The CDR3 spells CASSLTVNYGYTF. The DNA of the CDR3 is TGCGCCAGCAGCTTGACAGTTAACTATGGCTACACCTTC.